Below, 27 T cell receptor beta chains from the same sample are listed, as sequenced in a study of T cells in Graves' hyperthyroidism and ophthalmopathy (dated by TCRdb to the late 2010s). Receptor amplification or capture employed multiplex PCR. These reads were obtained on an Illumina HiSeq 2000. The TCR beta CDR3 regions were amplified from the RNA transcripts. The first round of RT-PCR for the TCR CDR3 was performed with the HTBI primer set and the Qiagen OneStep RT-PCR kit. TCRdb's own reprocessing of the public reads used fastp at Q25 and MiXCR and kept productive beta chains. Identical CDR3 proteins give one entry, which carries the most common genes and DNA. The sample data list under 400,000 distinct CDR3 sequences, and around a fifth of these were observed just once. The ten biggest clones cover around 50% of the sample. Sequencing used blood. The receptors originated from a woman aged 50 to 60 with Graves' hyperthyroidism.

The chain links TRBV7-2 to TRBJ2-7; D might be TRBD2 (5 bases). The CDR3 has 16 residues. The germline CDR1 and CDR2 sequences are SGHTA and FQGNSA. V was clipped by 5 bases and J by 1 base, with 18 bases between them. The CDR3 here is CASSPRIVGSSYEQYF. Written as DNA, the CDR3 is TGTGCCAGCAGCCCCCGTATAGTGGGGAGTTCCTACGAGCAGTACTTC.

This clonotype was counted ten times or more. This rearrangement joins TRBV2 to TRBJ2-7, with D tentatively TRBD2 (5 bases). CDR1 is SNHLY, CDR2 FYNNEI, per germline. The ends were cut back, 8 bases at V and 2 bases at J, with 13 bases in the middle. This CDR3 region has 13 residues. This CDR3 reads CASFSGNTYEQYF. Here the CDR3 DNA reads TGTGCCAGCTTCTCCGGGAATACCTACGAGCAGTACTTC.

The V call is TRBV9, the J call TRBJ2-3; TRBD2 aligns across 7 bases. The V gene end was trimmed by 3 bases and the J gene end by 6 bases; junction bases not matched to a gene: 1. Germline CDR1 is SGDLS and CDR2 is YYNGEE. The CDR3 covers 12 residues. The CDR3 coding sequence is TGTGCCAGCAGCGAACTAGCGGATACGCAGTATTTT. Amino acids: CASSELADTQYF.

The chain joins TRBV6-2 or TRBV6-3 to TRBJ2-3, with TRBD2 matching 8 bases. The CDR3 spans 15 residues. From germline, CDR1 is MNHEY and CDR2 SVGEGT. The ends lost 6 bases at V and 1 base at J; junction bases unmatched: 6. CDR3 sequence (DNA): TGTGCCAGCAGGGAACTAGCGGCAGGCACAGATACGCAGTATTTT. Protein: CASRELAAGTDTQYF.

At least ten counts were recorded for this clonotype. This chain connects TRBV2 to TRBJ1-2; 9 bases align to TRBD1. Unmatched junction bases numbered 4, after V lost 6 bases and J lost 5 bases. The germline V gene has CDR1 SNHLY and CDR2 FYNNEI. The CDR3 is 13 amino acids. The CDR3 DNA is TGTGCCAGCAGGGACAGGGGAGGATATGGCTACACCTTC. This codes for CASRDRGGYGYTF.

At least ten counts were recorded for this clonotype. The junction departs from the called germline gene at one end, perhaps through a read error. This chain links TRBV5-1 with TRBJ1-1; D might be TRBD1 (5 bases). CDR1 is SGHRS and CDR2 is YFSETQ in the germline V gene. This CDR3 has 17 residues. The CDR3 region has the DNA TGCGCCAACAGCTTGGAGGTCAGGGTGGCGGTGAACACTGAAGCTTTCTTT. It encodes CANSLEVRVAVNTEAFF.

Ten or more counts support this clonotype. The CDR3 bases are TGCGCCAGCAGCTTGGATAAGGGGGCCTATGGCTACACCTTC. Its translation is CASSLDKGAYGYTF. The rearrangement joins TRBV5-1 to TRBJ1-2, with TRBD1 matching 7 bases. CDR1 SGHRS and CDR2 YFSETQ come from the germline V gene. This CDR3 is 14 amino acids long. The V segment lost 0 bases and the J segment 4 bases; nucleotides outside the gene matches: 3.

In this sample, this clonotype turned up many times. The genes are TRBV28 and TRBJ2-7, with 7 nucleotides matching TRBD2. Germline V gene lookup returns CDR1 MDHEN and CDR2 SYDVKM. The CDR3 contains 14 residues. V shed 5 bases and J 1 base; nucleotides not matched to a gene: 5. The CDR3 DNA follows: TGTGCCAGCAGTCCCGGGACTACTTCCTACGAGCAGTACTTC. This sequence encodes CASSPGTTSYEQYF.

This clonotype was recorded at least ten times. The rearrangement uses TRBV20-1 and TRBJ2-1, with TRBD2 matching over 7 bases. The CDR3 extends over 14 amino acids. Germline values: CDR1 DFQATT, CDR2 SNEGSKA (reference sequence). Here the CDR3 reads CSPLGGRNYNEQFF. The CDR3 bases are TGCAGCCCATTGGGGGGGAGGAACTACAATGAGCAGTTCTTC.

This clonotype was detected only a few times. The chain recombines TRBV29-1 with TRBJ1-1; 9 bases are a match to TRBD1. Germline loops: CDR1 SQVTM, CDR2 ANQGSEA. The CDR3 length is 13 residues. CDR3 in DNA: TGCAGGGCGGACAGGGGTTTGAACACTGAAGCTTTCTTT. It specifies CRADRGLNTEAFF.

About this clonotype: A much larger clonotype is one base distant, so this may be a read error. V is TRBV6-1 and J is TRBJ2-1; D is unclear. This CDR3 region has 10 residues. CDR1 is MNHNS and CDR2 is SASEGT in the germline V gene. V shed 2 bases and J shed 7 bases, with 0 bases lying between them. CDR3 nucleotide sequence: TGTGCCAGCAGTGAAAATGAGCAGTTCTTC. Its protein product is CASSENEQFF.

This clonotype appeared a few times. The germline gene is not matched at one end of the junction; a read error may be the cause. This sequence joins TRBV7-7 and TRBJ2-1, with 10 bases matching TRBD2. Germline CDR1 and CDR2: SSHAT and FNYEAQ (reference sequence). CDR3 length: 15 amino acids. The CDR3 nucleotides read TGTGCTAGCAGCCGGACTAGCGGTGAATACAATGAGCAGTTCTTC. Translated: CASSRTSGEYNEQFF.

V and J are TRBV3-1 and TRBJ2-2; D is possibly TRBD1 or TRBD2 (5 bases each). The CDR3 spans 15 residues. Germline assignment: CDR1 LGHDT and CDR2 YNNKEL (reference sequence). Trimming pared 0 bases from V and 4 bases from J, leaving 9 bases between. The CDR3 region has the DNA TGTGCCAGCAGCCAAGAGGGGGAGAGCACCGGGGAGCTGTTTTTT. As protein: CASSQEGESTGELFF.

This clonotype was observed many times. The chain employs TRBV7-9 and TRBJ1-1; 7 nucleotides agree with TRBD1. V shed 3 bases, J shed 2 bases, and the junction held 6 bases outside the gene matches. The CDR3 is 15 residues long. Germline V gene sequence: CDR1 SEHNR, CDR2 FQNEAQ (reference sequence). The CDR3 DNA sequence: TGTGCCAGCAGCTTGACCGGGACAGCAAACACTGAAGCTTTCTTT. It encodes CASSLTGTANTEAFF.

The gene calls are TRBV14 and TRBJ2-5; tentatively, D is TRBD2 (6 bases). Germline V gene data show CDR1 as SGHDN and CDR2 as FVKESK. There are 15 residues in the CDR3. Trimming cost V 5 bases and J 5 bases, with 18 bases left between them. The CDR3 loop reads CASSKSSVRRETQYF. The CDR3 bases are TGTGCCAGCAGCAAATCTAGCGTCAGGAGGGAGACCCAGTACTTC.

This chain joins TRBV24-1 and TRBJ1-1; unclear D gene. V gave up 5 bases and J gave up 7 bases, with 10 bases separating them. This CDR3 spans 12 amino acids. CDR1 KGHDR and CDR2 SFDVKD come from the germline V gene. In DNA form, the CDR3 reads TGTGCCACCAGTGGCGGAGGCCGTGAAGCTTTCTTT. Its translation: CATSGGGREAFF.

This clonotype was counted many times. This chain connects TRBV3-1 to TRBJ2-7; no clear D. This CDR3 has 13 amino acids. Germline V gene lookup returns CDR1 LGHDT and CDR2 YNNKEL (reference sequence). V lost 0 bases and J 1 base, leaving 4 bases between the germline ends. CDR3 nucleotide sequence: TGTGCCAGCAGCCAAGATCGGTCCTACGAGCAGTACTTC. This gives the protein CASSQDRSYEQYF.

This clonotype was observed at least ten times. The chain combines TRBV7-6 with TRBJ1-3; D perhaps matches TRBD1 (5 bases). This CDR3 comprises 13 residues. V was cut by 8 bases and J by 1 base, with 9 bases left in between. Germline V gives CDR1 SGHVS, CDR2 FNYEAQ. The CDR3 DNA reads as TGTGCCAGCTCGACAGTTTCTGGAAACACCATATATTTT. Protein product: CASSTVSGNTIYF. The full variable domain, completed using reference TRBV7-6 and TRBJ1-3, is GAGVSQSPRYKVTKRGQDVALRCDPISGHVSLYWYRQALGQGPEFLTYFNYEAQQDKSGLPNDRFSAERPEGSISTLTIQRTEQRDSAMYRCASSTVSGNTIYFGEGSWLTVV.

As DNA, the CDR3 is TGTGCCAGCAGCACTCGGACTAGCGGGGGCTCCTACGAGCAGTACTTC. Protein product: CASSTRTSGGSYEQYF. The rearrangement links TRBV9 to TRBJ2-7; 13 bases match TRBD2. The CDR3 is 16 residues long. V lost 4 bases to trimming and J lost 0 bases; unmatched junction nucleotides: 4. Per germline, CDR1 SGDLS and CDR2 YYNGEE.

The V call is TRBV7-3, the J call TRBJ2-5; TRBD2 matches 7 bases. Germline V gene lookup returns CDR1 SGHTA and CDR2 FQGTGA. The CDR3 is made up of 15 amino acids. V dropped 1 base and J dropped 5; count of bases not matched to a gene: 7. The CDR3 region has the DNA TGTGCCAGCAGCTTAATGGGAGGGAAGGGGGAGACCCAGTACTTC. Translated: CASSLMGGKGETQYF.

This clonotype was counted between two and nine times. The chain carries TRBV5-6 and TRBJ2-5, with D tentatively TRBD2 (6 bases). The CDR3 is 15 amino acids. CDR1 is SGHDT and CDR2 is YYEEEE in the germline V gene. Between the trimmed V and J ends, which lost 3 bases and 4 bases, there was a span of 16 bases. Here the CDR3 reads CASSSLARGGETQYF. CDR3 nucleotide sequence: TGTGCCAGCAGCTCCCTAGCGCGGGGCGGAGAGACCCAGTACTTC.

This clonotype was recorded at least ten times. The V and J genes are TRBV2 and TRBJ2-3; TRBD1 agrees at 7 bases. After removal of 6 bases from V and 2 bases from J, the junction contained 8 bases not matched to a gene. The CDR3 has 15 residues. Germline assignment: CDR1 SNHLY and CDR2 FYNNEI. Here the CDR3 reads CASSPGQSFTDTQYF. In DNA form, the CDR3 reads TGTGCCAGCAGCCCGGGACAGTCATTCACAGATACGCAGTATTTT.

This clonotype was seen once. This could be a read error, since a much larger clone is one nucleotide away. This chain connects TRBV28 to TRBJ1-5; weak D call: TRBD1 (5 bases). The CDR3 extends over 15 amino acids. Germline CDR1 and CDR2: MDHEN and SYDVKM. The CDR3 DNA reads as TGTGTCAGCACCCCCCGGCAGGGAAGAAATCAGCCCCAGCATTTT. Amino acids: CVSTPRQGRNQPQHF.

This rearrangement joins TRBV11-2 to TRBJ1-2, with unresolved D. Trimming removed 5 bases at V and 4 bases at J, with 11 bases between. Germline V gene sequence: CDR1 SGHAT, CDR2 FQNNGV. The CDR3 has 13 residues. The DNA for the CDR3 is TGTGCCAGCAGCCGTAACGAATTCTATGGCTACACCTTC. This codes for CASSRNEFYGYTF.

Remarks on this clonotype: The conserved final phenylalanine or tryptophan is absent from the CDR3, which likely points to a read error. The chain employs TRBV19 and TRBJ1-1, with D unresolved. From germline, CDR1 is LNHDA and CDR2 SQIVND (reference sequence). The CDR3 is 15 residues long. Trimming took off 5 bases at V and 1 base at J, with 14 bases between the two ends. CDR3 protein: CASSPQFLSNTEAFS. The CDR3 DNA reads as TGTGCCAGTAGTCCGCAGTTTTTGTCGAACACTGAAGCTTTCTCT.

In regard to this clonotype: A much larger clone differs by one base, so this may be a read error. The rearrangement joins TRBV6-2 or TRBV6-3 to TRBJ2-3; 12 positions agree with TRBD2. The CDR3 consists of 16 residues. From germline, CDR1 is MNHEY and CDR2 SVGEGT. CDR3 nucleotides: TGTGCCAGCAGGCGGACTAGCGGGATTAACACAGGTACGCAGTATTTT. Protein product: CASRRTSGINTGTQYF.

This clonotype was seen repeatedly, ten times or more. CDR3 coding DNA: TGTGCCAGCAGCTTAGAGCAGGGTCGGTTGATTCAGTACTTC. Encoded protein: CASSLEQGRLIQYF. The chain uses TRBV11-2 and TRBJ2-4; D is perhaps TRBD1 (5 bases). The CDR3 is 14 residues long. With 0 bases removed from V and 10 bases from J, the gap between germline ends came to 13 bases. Germline CDR1 is SGHAT and CDR2 is FQNNGV.